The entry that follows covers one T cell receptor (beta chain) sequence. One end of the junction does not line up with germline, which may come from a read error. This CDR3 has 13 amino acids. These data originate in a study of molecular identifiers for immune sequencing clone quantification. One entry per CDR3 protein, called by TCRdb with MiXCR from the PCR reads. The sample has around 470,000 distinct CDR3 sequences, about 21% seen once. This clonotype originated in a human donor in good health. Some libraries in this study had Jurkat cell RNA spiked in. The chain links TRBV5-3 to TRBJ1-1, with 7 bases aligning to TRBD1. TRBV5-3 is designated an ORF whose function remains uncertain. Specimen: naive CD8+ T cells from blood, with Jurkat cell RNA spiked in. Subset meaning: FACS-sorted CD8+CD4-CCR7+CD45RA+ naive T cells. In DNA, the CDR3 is TGTGCCAGCAGCCGGGGGACAGACACTGAAGCTCTCTTT. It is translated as CASSRGTDTEALF.